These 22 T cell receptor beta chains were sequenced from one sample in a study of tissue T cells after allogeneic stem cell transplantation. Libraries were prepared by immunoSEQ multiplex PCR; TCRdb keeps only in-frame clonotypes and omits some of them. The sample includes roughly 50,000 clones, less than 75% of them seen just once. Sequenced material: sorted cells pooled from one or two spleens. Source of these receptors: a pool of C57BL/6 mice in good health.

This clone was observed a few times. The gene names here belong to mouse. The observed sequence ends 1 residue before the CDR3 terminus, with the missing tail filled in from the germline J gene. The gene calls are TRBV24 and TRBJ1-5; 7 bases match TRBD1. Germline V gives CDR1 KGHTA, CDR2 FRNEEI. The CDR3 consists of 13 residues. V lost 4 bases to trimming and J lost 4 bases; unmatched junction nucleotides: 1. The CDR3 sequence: CASSRDRNQAPLF. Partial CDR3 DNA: TGTGCCAGCAGTCGGGACAGAAACCAGGCTCCGCTT.

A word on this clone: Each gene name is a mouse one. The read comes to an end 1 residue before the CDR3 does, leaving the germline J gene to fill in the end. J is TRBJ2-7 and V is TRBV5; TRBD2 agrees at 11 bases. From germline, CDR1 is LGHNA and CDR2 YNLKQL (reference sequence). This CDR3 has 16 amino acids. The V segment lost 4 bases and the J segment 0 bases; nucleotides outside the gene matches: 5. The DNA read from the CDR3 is TGTGCCAGCAGCCTCCGACTGGGGGGGAGCTCCTATGAACAGTAC. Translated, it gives CASSLRLGGSSYEQY. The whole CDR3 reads CASSLRLGGSSYEQYF.

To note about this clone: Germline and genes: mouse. The CDR3 bases that were read are TGTGCCAGCAGCCCCCACTGGGGGGGCGAAGACACCCAGTAC. This sequence encodes CASSPHWGGEDTQY. The complete CDR3 reads CASSPHWGGEDTQYF. J is TRBJ2-5 and V is TRBV4; 11 bases are shared with TRBD2. The read halts 1 residue ahead of the CDR3 end, with the missing end drawn from the germline J gene. Looked up from germline, CDR1 is LGHDT and CDR2 is YNNKQL (reference sequence). J gave up 4 bases and V 5 bases, and 5 bases lay outside the gene matches. The CDR3 extends over 15 amino acids.

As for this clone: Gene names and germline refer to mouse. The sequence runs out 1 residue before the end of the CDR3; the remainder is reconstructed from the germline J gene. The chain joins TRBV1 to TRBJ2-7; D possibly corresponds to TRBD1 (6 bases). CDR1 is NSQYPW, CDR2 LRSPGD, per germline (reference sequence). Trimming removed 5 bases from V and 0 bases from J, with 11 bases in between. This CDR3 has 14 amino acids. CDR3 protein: CTCSTQGSSYEQYF. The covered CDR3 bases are TGCACCTGCAGTACACAGGGAAGCTCCTATGAACAGTAC.

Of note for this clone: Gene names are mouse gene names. The sequenced part of the CDR3 DNA is TGTGCCAGCAGTGGTTCCTATAATTCGCCCCTCTAC. Its protein product is CASSGSYNSPLY. The entire CDR3 is CASSGSYNSPLYF. The V and J genes are TRBV13-1 and TRBJ1-6, with no clear D. The CDR3 end falls 1 residue outside the read, so it is completed with the germline J gene. TRBJ1-6 carries the ORF label, with uncertain function. The germline gives CDR1 NSHNY, CDR2 SYGAGN. The CDR3 has 13 residues. With 3 bases removed from V and 0 bases from J, the gap between germline ends came to 1 base.

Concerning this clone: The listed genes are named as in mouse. CDR3 bases read: TGTGCCAGCAGTCTGTCAGGGAACACCTTGTAC. Translation gives CASSLSGNTLY. The whole CDR3 sequence is CASSLSGNTLYF. The chain couples TRBV26 to TRBJ2-4; D gene unclear. The read finishes 1 residue shy of the CDR3 end, and the germline J gene is used to complete it. The CDR3 consists of 12 residues. Germline CDR1 and CDR2: KGHPV and FQNQEV (reference sequence). Trimming removed 0 bases from V and 6 bases from J, with 4 bases in between. The entire variable domain, with the rest obtained from reference TRBV26 and TRBJ2-4, is as follows: NSKVIQTPRYLVKGQGQKAKMRCIPEKGHPVVFWYQQNKNNEFKFLINFQNQEVLQQIDMTEKRFSAECPSNSPCSLEIQSSEAGDSALYLCASSLSGNTLYFGAGTRLSVL.

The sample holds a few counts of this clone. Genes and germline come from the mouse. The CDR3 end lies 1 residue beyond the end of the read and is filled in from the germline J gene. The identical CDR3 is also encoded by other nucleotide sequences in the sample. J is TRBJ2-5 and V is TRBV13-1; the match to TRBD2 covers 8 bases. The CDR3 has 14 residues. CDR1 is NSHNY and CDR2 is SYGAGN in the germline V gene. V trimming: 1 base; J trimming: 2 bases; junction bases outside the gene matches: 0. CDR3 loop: CASSDWGGQDTQYF. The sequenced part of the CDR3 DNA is TGTGCCAGCAGTGATTGGGGGGGCCAAGACACCCAGTAC.

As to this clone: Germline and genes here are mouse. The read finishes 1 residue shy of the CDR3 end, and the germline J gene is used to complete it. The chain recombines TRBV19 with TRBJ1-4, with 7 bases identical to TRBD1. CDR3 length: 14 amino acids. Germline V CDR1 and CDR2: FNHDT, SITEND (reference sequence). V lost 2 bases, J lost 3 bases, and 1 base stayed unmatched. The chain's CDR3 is CASSIGQANERLFF. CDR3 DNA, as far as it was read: TGTGCCAGCAGTATTGGACAGGCCAACGAAAGATTATTT.

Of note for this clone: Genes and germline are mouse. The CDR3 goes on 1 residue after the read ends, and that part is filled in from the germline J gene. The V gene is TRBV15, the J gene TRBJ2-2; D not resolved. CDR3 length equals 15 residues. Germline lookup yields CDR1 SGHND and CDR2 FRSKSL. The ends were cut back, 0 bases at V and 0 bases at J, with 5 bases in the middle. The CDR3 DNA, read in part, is TGTGCCAGCAGTTTAGCCGGGGCAAACACCGGGCAGCTCTAC. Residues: CASSLAGANTGQLY. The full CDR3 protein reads CASSLAGANTGQLYF.

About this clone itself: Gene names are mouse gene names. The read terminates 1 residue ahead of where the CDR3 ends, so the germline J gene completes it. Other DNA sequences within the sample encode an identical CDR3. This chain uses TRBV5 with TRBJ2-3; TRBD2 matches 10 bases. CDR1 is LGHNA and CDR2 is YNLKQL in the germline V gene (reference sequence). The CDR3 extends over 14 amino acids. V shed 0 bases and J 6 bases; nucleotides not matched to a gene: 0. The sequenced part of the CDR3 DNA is TGTGCCAGCAGCCAAGACTGGGGGGGCGAAACGCTGTAT. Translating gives CASSQDWGGETLY. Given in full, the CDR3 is CASSQDWGGETLYF.

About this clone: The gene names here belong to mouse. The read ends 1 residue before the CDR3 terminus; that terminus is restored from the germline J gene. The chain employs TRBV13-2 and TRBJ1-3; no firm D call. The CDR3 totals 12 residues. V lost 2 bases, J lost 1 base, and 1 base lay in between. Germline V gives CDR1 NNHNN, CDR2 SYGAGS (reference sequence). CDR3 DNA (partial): TGTGCCAGCGGTGAATCTGGAAATACGCTCTAT. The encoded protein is CASGESGNTLY. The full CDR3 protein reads CASGESGNTLYF.

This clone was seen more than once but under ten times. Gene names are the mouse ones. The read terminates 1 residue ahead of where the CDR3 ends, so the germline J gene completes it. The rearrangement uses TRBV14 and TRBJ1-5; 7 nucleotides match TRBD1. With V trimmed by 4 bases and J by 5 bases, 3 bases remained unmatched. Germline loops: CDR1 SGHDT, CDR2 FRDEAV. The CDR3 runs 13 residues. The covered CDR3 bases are TGTGCCAGCAGTCCCGACAGGGACCAGGCTCCGCTT. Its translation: CASSPDRDQAPL. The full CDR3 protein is CASSPDRDQAPLF.

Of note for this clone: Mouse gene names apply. This CDR3 is CASSLGLGGAEQFF. Incomplete CDR3 DNA: TGTGCAAGCAGCTTAGGGCTGGGAGGGGCTGAGCAGTTC. J is TRBJ2-1 and V is TRBV16, with D possibly TRBD2 on 5 matching bases. Coverage ceases 1 residue before the CDR3 finishes, and the germline J gene fills in the end. V shed 1 base and J shed 7 bases, with 11 bases lying between them. The germline V gene has CDR1 SGHSA and CDR2 FRNQAP. The CDR3 extends over 14 amino acids.

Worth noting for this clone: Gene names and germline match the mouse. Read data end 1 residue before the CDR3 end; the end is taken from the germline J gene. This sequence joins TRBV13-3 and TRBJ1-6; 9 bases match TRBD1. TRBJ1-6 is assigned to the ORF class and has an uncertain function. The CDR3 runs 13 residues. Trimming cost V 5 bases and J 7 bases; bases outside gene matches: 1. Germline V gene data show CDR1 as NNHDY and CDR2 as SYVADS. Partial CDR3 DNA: TGTGCCAGCAGGGACAGGGGAAATTCGCCCCTCTAC. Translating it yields CASRDRGNSPLY. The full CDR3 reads CASRDRGNSPLYF.

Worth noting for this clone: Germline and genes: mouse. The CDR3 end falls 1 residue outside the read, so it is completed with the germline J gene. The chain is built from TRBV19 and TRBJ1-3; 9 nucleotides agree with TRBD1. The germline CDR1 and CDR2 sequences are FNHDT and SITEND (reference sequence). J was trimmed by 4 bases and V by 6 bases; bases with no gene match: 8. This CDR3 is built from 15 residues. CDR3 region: CASKPGQGWGNTLYF. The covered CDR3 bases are TGTGCCAGCAAACCGGGACAGGGATGGGGAAATACGCTCTAT.

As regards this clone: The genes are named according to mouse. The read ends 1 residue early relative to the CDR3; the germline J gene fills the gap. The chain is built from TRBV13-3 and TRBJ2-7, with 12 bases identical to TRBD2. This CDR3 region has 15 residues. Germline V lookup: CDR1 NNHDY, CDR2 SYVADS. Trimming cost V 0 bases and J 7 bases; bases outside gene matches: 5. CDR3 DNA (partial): TGTGCCAGCAGTGATGCGGGGACTGGGGGGCCCGAACAGTAC. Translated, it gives CASSDAGTGGPEQY. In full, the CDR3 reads CASSDAGTGGPEQYF.

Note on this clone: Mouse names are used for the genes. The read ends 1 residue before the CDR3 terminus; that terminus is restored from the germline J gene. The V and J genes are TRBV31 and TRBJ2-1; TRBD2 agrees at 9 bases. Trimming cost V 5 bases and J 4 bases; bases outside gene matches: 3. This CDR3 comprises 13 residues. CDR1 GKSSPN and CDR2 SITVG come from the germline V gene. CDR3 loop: CAWSGGVYAEQFF. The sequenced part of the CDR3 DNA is TGTGCCTGGTCTGGGGGGGTGTATGCTGAGCAGTTC. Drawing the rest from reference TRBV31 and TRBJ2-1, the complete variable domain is AQTIHQWPVAEIKAVGSPLSLGCTIKGKSSPNLYWYWQATGGTLQQLFYSITVGQVESVVQLNLSASRPKDDQFILSTEKLLLSHSGFYLCAWSGGVYAEQFFGPGTRLTVL.

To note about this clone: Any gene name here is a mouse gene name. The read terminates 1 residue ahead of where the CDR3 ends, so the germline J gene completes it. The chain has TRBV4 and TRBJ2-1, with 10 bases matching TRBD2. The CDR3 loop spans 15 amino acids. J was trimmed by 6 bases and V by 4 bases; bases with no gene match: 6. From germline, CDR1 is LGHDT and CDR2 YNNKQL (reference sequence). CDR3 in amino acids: CASSSLGGRFAEQFF. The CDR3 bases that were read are TGTGCCAGCAGCTCCCTGGGGGGGCGCTTTGCTGAGCAGTTC.

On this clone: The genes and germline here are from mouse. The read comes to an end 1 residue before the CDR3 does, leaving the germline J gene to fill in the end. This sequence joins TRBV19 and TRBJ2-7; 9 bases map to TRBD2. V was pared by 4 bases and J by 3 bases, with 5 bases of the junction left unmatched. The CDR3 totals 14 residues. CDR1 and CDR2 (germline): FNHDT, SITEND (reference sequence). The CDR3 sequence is CASSPRTGVYEQYF. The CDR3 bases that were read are TGTGCCAGCAGTCCTCGGACTGGGGTCTATGAACAGTAC.

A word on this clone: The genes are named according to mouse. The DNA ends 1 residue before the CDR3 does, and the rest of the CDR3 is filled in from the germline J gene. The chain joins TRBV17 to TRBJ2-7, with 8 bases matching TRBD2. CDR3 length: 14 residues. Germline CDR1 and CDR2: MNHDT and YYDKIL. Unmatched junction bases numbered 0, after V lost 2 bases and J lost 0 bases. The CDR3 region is CASSRLGGSYEQYF. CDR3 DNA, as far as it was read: TGTGCTAGCAGTAGACTGGGGGGCTCCTATGAACAGTAC.

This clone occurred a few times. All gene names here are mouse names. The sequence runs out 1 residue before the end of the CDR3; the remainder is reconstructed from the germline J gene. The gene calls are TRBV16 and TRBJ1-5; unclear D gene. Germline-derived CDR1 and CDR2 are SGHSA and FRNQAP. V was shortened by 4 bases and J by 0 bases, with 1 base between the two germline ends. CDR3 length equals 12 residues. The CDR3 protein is CASSYNNQAPLF. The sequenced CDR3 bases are TGTGCAAGCAGCTATAACAACCAGGCTCCGCTT.

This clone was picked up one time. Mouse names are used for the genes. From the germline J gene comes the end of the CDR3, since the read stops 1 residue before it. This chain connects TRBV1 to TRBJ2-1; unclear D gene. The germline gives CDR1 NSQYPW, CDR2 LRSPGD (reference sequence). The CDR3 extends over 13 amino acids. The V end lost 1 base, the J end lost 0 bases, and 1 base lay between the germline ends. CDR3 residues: CTCSAANYAEQFF. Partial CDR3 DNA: TGCACCTGCAGTGCAGCTAACTATGCTGAGCAGTTC. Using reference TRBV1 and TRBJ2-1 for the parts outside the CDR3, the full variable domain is VTLLEQNPRWRLVPRGQAVNLRCILKNSQYPWMSWYQQDLQKQLQWLFTLRSPGDKEVKSLPGADYLATRVTDTELRLQVANMSQGRTLYCTCSAANYAEQFFGPGTRLTVL.